The 18 T cell receptor beta chains below all came from one sample that was sequenced in a study of Tregs in tolerant kidney transplant recipients. Some clones are missing from TCRdb's copy, which holds only in-frame ones; the method was immunoSEQ multiplex PCR. The repertoire holds 110,000 or so clones, around nine tenths seen once, with roughly 0.63% in the top ten. Sequencing was carried out using CD4+ T cells from blood. The source of these receptors is a human donor in good health.

The genes are TRBV5-6 and TRBJ1-2; D possibly corresponds to TRBD1 (6 bases). Germline V gene lookup returns CDR1 SGHDT and CDR2 YYEEEE. V lost 0 bases and J 7 bases, leaving 13 bases between the germline ends. The CDR3 covers 14 residues. The CDR3, as DNA: TGTGCCAGCAGCTTGGAACAGGGAATTGCTGGCTACACCTTC. This codes for CASSLEQGIAGYTF. The full variable domain, completed using reference TRBV5-6 and TRBJ1-2, is DAGVTQSPTHLIKTRGQQVTLRCSPKSGHDTVSWYQQALGQGPQFIFQYYEEEERQRGNFPDRFSGHQFPNYSSELNVNALLLGDSALYLCASSLEQGIAGYTFGSGTRLTVV.

The rearrangement uses TRBV19 and TRBJ1-5; the D is unclear. Trimming removed 2 bases from V and 2 bases from J, with 10 bases in between. CDR3 length: 15 residues. Germline CDR1 reads LNHDA; CDR2 reads SQIVND (reference sequence). CDR3: CASSIRAAGNQPQHF. CDR3 DNA: TGTGCCAGTAGTATACGGGCTGCGGGCAATCAGCCCCAGCATTTT.

The V gene is TRBV5-1, the J gene TRBJ2-2, with a tentative D call TRBD2 (5 bases). The CDR3 totals 15 residues. Germline CDR1 SGHRS, CDR2 YFSETQ. The V gene lost 1 base and the J gene lost 0 bases, with 7 bases spanning the gap. The chain's CDR3 is CASSLPGTNTGELFF. The CDR3 DNA reads TGCGCCAGCAGCTTGCCGGGAACGAACACCGGGGAGCTGTTTTTT.

The V gene is TRBV7-9, the J gene TRBJ1-5, with D unresolved. CDR3 size: 17 residues. Trimming removed 1 base from V and 4 bases from J, with 17 bases in between. The germline V gene has CDR1 SEHNR and CDR2 FQNEAQ (reference sequence). CDR3: CASSLGGGKGRNQPQHF. CDR3 DNA sequence: TGTGCCAGCAGCTTAGGCGGAGGGAAGGGAAGGAATCAGCCCCAGCATTTT.

The rearrangement uses TRBV6-5 and TRBJ2-3, with TRBD1 matching 8 bases. V gave up 5 bases and J gave up 4 bases; unmatched junction bases: 2. Germline V CDR1 and CDR2: MNHEY, SVGAGI. The CDR3 runs to 13 residues. CDR3 residues: CASSAGGSDTQYF. The CDR3 bases are TGTGCCAGCAGTGCAGGGGGCTCAGATACGCAGTATTTT.

The J gene is TRBJ2-1, the V gene TRBV30; a possible D gene is TRBD1 (5 bases). This CDR3 has 14 residues. V was pared by 3 bases and J by 0 bases, with 9 bases between. Germline V lookup: CDR1 GTSNPN, CDR2 SVGIG (reference sequence). Written as DNA, the CDR3 is TGTGCCTGGAGGGGGCGCAGCTCCTACAATGAGCAGTTCTTC. Protein product: CAWRGRSSYNEQFF.

V usage is TRBV15 and J usage is TRBJ1-2; a possible D gene is TRBD1 (5 bases). Per germline, CDR1 LNHNV and CDR2 YYDKDF (reference sequence). This CDR3 is 15 amino acids long. V was clipped by 1 base and J by 0 bases, with 9 bases between them. In DNA, the CDR3 is TGTGCCACCAGCAGAGGACAGCGAGCTAACTATGGCTACACCTTC. This encodes CATSRGQRANYGYTF.

The count of this clone is one. The V and J genes are TRBV5-5 and TRBJ2-2, with 9 bases that match TRBD1. Germline lookup yields CDR1 SGHKS and CDR2 YYEKEE (reference sequence). V lost 0 bases, J lost 5 bases, and 5 bases stayed unmatched. This CDR3 spans 16 amino acids. The CDR3 here is CASSLGTGGRTGELFF. The CDR3 DNA reads as TGTGCCAGCAGCTTGGGTACAGGGGGCCGGACCGGGGAGCTGTTTTTT. The complete variable domain, with remaining parts taken from reference TRBV5-5 and TRBJ2-2, reads DAGVTQSPTHLIKTRGQQVTLRCSPISGHKSVSWYQQVLGQGPQFIFQYYEKEERGRGNFPDRFSARQFPNYSSELNVNALLLGDSALYLCASSLGTGGRTGELFFGEGSRLTVL.

This chain joins TRBV9 and TRBJ2-2; TRBD2 agrees at 7 bases. This CDR3 is 15 amino acids long. V was clipped by 2 bases and J by 0 bases; unmatched bases: 1. CDR1 is SGDLS and CDR2 is YYNGEE in the germline V gene. DNA of the CDR3: TGTGCCAGCAGCGTCGGGGGGTCGAACACCGGGGAGCTGTTTTTT. Translated: CASSVGGSNTGELFF.

This clone has only one observation. The chain combines TRBV10-2 with TRBJ2-2; no firm D call. This CDR3 is 15 amino acids long. The ends were cut back, 7 bases at V and 3 bases at J, with 15 bases in the middle. Per the germline V gene, CDR1 is WSHSY and CDR2 is SAAADI. The CDR3, as DNA: TGCGCCAGCATGGCGGCGGATTTATACACCGGGGAGCTGTTTTTT. It codes for CASMAADLYTGELFF.

The chain recombines TRBV2 with TRBJ2-7; 10 nucleotides line up with TRBD2. V lost 8 bases and J lost 2; bases outside the gene matches: 3. The CDR3 totals 13 residues. Germline CDR1 SNHLY, CDR2 FYNNEI. CDR3 sequence reads: CASRTSGTYEQYF. CDR3 in DNA: TGTGCCAGCCGGACTAGCGGTACCTACGAGCAGTACTTC.

The chain uses TRBV19 and TRBJ2-7; D is perhaps TRBD1 or TRBD2 (5 bases each). CDR3 size: 15 residues. The V end lost 6 bases, the J end lost 7 bases, and 22 bases lay between the germline ends. Germline V gene sequence: CDR1 LNHDA, CDR2 SQIVND (reference sequence). The CDR3 DNA is TGTGCCAGTAGATCTGGAGACAGTTCTAGGAGGGAGCAGTACTTC. It is translated as CASRSGDSSRREQYF.

This clone was seen a handful of times. V gene TRBV19 combines with J gene TRBJ1-1; D not resolved. CDR1 LNHDA and CDR2 SQIVND come from the germline V gene (reference sequence). Trimming removed 11 bases at V and 8 bases at J, with 15 bases between. There are 11 residues in the CDR3. As DNA, the CDR3 is TGTGCCTGTTCTGCCCGATCCGAAGCTTTCTTT. Protein product: CACSARSEAFF. Variable domain in full (rest from reference TRBV19 and TRBJ1-1): DGGITQSPKYLFRKEGQNVTLSCEQNLNHDAMYWYRQDPGQGLRLIYYSQIVNDFQKGDIAEGYSVSREKKESFPLTVTSAQKNPTAFYLCACSARSEAFFGQGTRLTVV.

This chain uses TRBV6-1 with TRBJ1-1; TRBD1 is a possible D gene (5 bases). CDR3 size: 15 residues. V shed 5 bases and J shed 1 base, with 14 bases lying between them. Germline values: CDR1 MNHNS, CDR2 SASEGT. The CDR3 is CASSRTTATNTEAFF. In nucleotides, the CDR3 is TGTGCCAGCAGTCGGACAACAGCCACGAACACTGAAGCTTTCTTT.

The rearrangement uses TRBV30 and TRBJ2-5, with D perhaps matching TRBD2 (6 bases). The CDR3 loop spans 15 amino acids. Trimming removed 0 bases at V and 5 bases at J, with 16 bases between. Looked up from germline, CDR1 is GTSNPN and CDR2 is SVGIG (reference sequence). CDR3 sequence (DNA): TGTGCCTGGAGTGTACTTACTAGCTCATACGAGACCCAGTACTTC. This sequence encodes CAWSVLTSSYETQYF.

The chain couples TRBV7-9 to TRBJ2-3; 7 bases align to TRBD2. Trimming removed 3 bases from V and 3 bases from J; junction bases left unmatched: 6. The CDR3 contains 15 residues. Germline values: CDR1 SEHNR, CDR2 FQNEAQ (reference sequence). The CDR3 DNA is TGTGCCAGCAGCTTCGGCGGGGACTATACAGATACGCAGTATTTT. Protein: CASSFGGDYTDTQYF.

This clone came up a few times. This rearrangement joins TRBV6-6 to TRBJ2-7, with 11 bases identical to TRBD1. CDR1 is MNHNY, CDR2 SVGAGI, per germline (reference sequence). The CDR3 has 16 amino acids. V shed 4 bases, J shed 2 bases, and the junction held 7 bases outside the gene matches. The chain's CDR3 is CASSFFPGQGAYEQYF. The CDR3 bases are TGTGCCAGCAGTTTTTTCCCGGGACAGGGGGCCTACGAGCAGTACTTC.

The chain employs TRBV19 and TRBJ2-5; TRBD2 aligns across 14 bases. The CDR3 is 19 residues long. The V gene end was trimmed by 1 base and the J gene end by 5 bases; junction bases not matched to a gene: 12. Germline loops: CDR1 LNHDA, CDR2 SQIVND (reference sequence). This CDR3 reads CASSIAWTSGRPKEETQYF. The CDR3 DNA reads TGTGCCAGTAGTATAGCCTGGACTAGCGGGAGGCCTAAGGAGGAGACCCAGTACTTC. The full variable domain, completed using reference TRBV19 and TRBJ2-5, is DGGITQSPKYLFRKEGQNVTLSCEQNLNHDAMYWYRQDPGQGLRLIYYSQIVNDFQKGDIAEGYSVSREKKESFPLTVTSAQKNPTAFYLCASSIAWTSGRPKEETQYFGPGTRLLVL.